This entry describes one T cell receptor (beta chain). This clonotype was recorded at least ten times. Its antigen target is currently unknown. Per-base qualities were not stored, and no clone one base away is much larger. The entry originates in a study of T cells in Graves' hyperthyroidism and ophthalmopathy (dated by TCRdb to the late 2010s). Broadly, across the study: Peripheral blood samples were taken at the time of initial diagnosis, prior to any treatment. Prospective prediction of ophthalmopathy was tested in an independent validation cohort consisting of roughly 20 hyperthyroidism patients and about 17 patients who later progressed to ophthalmopathy. In roughly six Graves' hyperthyroidism patients, the study also compared T-cell repertoires from thyroid tissue with T-cell repertoires from blood. For training and testing, the roughly 97 patients in the discovery cohort were randomly divided in a 7:3 ratio. The paper describes TCR Vbeta CDR3 sequencing of 135 peripheral blood samples, made up of about 41 ophthalmopathy patients, 70 to 75 hyperthyroidism patients and 17 progressor patients. After blood sampling, hyperthyroidism patients were treated with methimazole at a starting dose of 30 mg daily, and ophthalmopathy patients were treated with high-dose intravenous methylprednisolone. TCR V-J signatures able to tell the groups apart were searched for in a discovery cohort of 90 to 100 patients, of whom 40 to 45 had Graves' ophthalmopathy and around 57 had stable Graves' hyperthyroidism. The full study reports these points: A 13 V-J signature model separated ophthalmopathy from stable hyperthyroidism, with 87.88% sensitivity and about 81% specificity in cross-validation and 80%/75% in testing. Sample size was not statistically predetermined, and investigators were not blinded to group allocation. Most expanded thyroid clonotypes (frequency above 0.001) were also detected in blood, a finding suggesting that blood repertoires may reflect thyroid immune responses. During validation, the model predicted progression to ophthalmopathy a median of around 7 months ahead of onset, with almost 71% sensitivity and 72.22% specificity.

TCR beta CDR3 regions were amplified from RNA transcripts. For the first round of RT-PCR on the TCR CDR3, the HTBI primer set was used together with the Qiagen OneStep RT-PCR kit. A second multiplex PCR round built the libraries, followed by size selection and purification. Sequencing of the libraries was done on an Illumina HiSeq2000 using paired-end 100 bp reads. Per the source publication's procedure: SOAPnuke was used to process the raw data, removing reads that contained adapters or uncalled bases, had a mean Phred below 15, or lacked an exact match to the constant primer or identifier. COPE v1.2.5 was used to merge the high-quality paired reads, and each unique nucleotide sequence was defined as a clonotype. MiTCR v1.1 was used to align the clonotypes against IMGT TRBV, TRBD and TRBJ reference segments. Analysis was restricted to V-J combinations with a frequency above 0.0001, which covered 99.2% of repertoires. The TCS score was defined as F50 (clonal expansion) divided by E x V (chaos), with BLOSUM62-based TCRdist calculated between CDR3 peptides within each V-J. Welch's t-statistics and random forest reduced 500 to 550 V-J features to 10 to 15, which were used in a naive Bayes classifier (R e1071). TCRdb redid the processing of the public reads, applying fastp at Q25 and MiXCR, and retained in-frame beta chains. Under each unique CDR3 protein, matching rows form one entry showing the most common genes and DNA. The V and J calls here are based on TCRdb, not the publication. This sample has roughly 160,000 distinct CDR3 sequences in its table, and over 7.5% of those were observed once. The ten largest clonotypes hold 22% of the sample.

Hyperthyroidism patients were newly diagnosed, with disease duration under 2 months, and aged 18 to 65 years. Exclusion was applied to patients with uncontrolled infections, other autoimmune diseases, pregnancy or lactation. Diagnoses were established on the basis of clinical symptoms, serum thyroxine and TRAb, thyroid ultrasound, and orbital computed tomography. Blood from progressor patients was drawn when they were first diagnosed with hyperthyroidism, before any ophthalmopathy symptoms appeared. Ficoll-Paque density gradient centrifugation was used to isolate PBMCs from under 11 ml of fresh peripheral blood. Progressor patients were first diagnosed with Graves' hyperthyroidism and then developed ophthalmopathy during follow-up. Total RNA was extracted with Trizol reagent, and quality was checked on an Agilent 2100 Bioanalyzer. From cysteine to phenylalanine, the CDR3 is 19 amino acids long. Only CDR3 DNA remains: 57 bases, in frame from the first base. V lost 4 bases and J lost 0 bases, and the count of bases not matched to a germline gene is 16. Via the germline V gene (reference sequence), CDR1 is DFQATT and CDR2 SNEGSKA.

The chain couples TRBV20-1 to TRBJ1-5, and 9 bases in between align with TRBD1. The sample was blood. The TCR originated in a woman between 18 and 29 years old with Graves' hyperthyroidism that later progressed to Graves' ophthalmopathy. Here is the DNA: TGCAGTGCTACCGATTCAGGGGACAGGGCGGTATATAGCAATCAGCCCCAGCATTTT. It specifies CSATDSGDRAVYSNQPQHF.